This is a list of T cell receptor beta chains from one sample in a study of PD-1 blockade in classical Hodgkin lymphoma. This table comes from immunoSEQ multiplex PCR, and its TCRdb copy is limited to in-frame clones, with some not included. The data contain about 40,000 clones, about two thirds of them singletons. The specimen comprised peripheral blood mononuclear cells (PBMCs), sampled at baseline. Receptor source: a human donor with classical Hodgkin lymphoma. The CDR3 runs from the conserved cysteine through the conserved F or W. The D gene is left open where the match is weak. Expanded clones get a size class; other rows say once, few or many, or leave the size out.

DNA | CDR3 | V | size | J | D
TGTGCCAGCCTGGACAACGGGGGGTCTTTCTTT | CASLDNGGSFF | TRBV27 | NA | TRBJ1-1 | NA
TGTGCCAGCAGACCCGGGACAGGGAGAGGCTACACCTTC | CASRPGTGRGYTF | TRBV7-2 | few | TRBJ1-2 | TRBD1
TGTGCCAGCAGGAGGGACACCCGTCAGTATAACTATGGCTACACCTTC | CASRRDTRQYNYGYTF | TRBV27 | once | TRBJ1-2 | NA
TGTGCCTGGGGGGCAGCCAAAAACATTCAGTACTTC | CAWGAAKNIQYF | TRBV30 | NA | TRBJ2-4 | NA
TGTGCCAGCAGTTGTCAGTCGGATCCGAACGAGCAGTACTTC | CASSCQSDPNEQYF | TRBV6-9 | NA | TRBJ2-7 | NA
TGTGCCAGCTCACACTGGACGGATTTGAACACTGAAGCTTTCTTT | CASSHWTDLNTEAFF | TRBV18 | NA | TRBJ1-1 | NA
TGTGCCAGCAGTCTGCAGGGGGCGTATGAAAAACTGTTTTTT | CASSLQGAYEKLFF | TRBV5-6 | NA | TRBJ1-4 | TRBD1
TGTGCCAGCATGAGAGTATCGAGTCTCGATCAGCCCCAGCATTTT | CASMRVSSLDQPQHF | TRBV6-1 | NA | TRBJ1-5 | NA
TGTGCCAACAGCGTGGGGCTAGCGGCCTCCTACGAGCAGTACTTC | CANSVGLAASYEQYF | TRBV9 | NA | TRBJ2-7 | TRBD2
TGCGCCAGCAGCCAAAGTGGTAGTGGTTTCGGCGGGGAGCTGTTTTTT | CASSQSGSGFGGELFF | TRBV4-3 | NA | TRBJ2-2 | NA
TGCAGCGTTGAAAAGGTAGTGGGAATACCGTACTTC | CSVEKVVGIPYF | TRBV29-1 | NA | TRBJ2-5 | NA
TGCGCCAGCAGCCAAGAAGGAGGCAGCTCTGGAAACACCATATATTTT | CASSQEGGSSGNTIYF | TRBV4-1 | NA | TRBJ1-3 | NA
TGTGCCAGCAGCTTAGTATCAGGAGCCACTGGAAACACCATATATTTT | CASSLVSGATGNTIYF | TRBV7-2 | NA | TRBJ1-3 | NA
TGTGCCAGCAGCGTTCCAGCGGGGGGCCCGACAGATACGCAGTATTTT | CASSVPAGGPTDTQYF | TRBV9 | NA | TRBJ2-3 | TRBD2
TGTGCCAGCAGTTTATCGGGGACAGTCCATATTAACTATGGCTACACCTTC | CASSLSGTVHINYGYTF | TRBV27 | NA | TRBJ1-2 | TRBD1
TGTGCCAGCAGCCAAGATCTCCTAGCGGGGGGCAGCACAGATACGCAGTATTTT | CASSQDLLAGGSTDTQYF | TRBV4-2 | NA | TRBJ2-3 | TRBD2
TGTGCCAGCAGCTCCGGACCCTACGAGCAGTACTTC | CASSSGPYEQYF | TRBV9 | NA | TRBJ2-7 | NA
TGTGCTAGCATCGCTAGCGGGAGTTCGGGGACCCAGTACTTC | CASIASGSSGTQYF | TRBV7-7 | NA | TRBJ2-5 | TRBD2
TGCAGCGTTGAAGATCTAACAGCGGGAGGTTACAATGAGCAGTTCTTC | CSVEDLTAGGYNEQFF | TRBV29-1 | NA | TRBJ2-1 | TRBD2
TGTGCCAGCAGCGTAGATACAGGAAATCAAGAGACCCAGTACTTC | CASSVDTGNQETQYF | TRBV9 | NA | TRBJ2-5 | NA
TGTGCCACCAGCAGTAGCGGGCGGGGCACAGATACGCAGTATTTT | CATSSSGRGTDTQYF | TRBV15 | NA | TRBJ2-3 | TRBD2
TGCGCCAGCAGCATCAGAGGGCCGGGCTCCTACAATGAGCAGTTCTTC | CASSIRGPGSYNEQFF | TRBV5-1 | NA | TRBJ2-1 | NA
TGTGCCAGCAGCTCCATAGAACGAGAGCAGTTCTTC | CASSSIEREQFF | TRBV7-9 | NA | TRBJ2-1 | NA
TGTGCCAGCAGTGAACGGTCCAGGGCCGGGGAGCTGTTTTTT | CASSERSRAGELFF | TRBV9 | NA | TRBJ2-2 | NA
TGTGCCAGCAGCCAAGATCGACGGCTGGGGGATATCACTAATGAAAAACTGTTTTTT | CASSQDRRLGDITNEKLFF | TRBV4-2 | NA | TRBJ1-4 | NA
TGTGCCAGCAGCTTAGCGCTAGGGATAGCGGGGAGGAGCAATGAGCAGTTCTTC | CASSLALGIAGRSNEQFF | TRBV7-3 | NA | TRBJ2-1 | TRBD2
TGTGCCCTCCCGGAGAACGGGGAGCTGTTTTTT | CALPENGELFF | TRBV7-2 | NA | TRBJ2-2 | NA
TGTGCCATCAGTGAGGAGGGGACAGCTCAAGAGACCCAGTACTTC | CAISEEGTAQETQYF | TRBV10-3 | NA | TRBJ2-5 | TRBD1
TGCAGCGTTGAACGGCTAGCGGGAGGGCCTCTCGAGCAGTACTTC | CSVERLAGGPLEQYF | TRBV29-1 | NA | TRBJ2-7 | TRBD2
TGTGCCAGCAGTTTAGAACAGGACCACTCCGGGATTAACACCGGGGAGCTGTTTTTT | CASSLEQDHSGINTGELFF | TRBV27 | many | TRBJ2-2 | NA
TGCGCCAGCAGCTTGGACGGCAGCGGGGGGATGGCGATGGCCAAAAACATTCAGTACTTC | CASSLDGSGGMAMAKNIQYF | TRBV5-1 | NA | TRBJ2-4 | TRBD2
TGTGCCAGCAGCTCCCAGCTTTATGGCTACACCTTC | CASSSQLYGYTF | TRBV9 | few | TRBJ1-2 | NA
TGTGCCAGCAGCGCGGACAGGGGCCACGAGCAGTACTTC | CASSADRGHEQYF | TRBV9 | NA | TRBJ2-7 | TRBD1
TGTGCCAGCAGCCTTGCGCCAGGGAACTATGGCTACACCTTC | CASSLAPGNYGYTF | TRBV7-2 | NA | TRBJ1-2 | NA
TGCGCCAGCAGCTTGCTCTCTAGCTACGGGACCGGGGAGCTGTTTTTT | CASSLLSSYGTGELFF | TRBV5-1 | few | TRBJ2-2 | NA
TGTGCCAGCAGAAGAGATAATAATTCACCCCTCCACTTT | CASRRDNNSPLHF | TRBV7-2 | few | TRBJ1-6 | NA
TGTGCCAGTCTACCCCAGAATGGGCAGGGTAAATCTGAAGCTTTCTTT | CASLPQNGQGKSEAFF | TRBV6-6 | NA | TRBJ1-1 | NA
TGTGCCAGCAGATCTTCCGGGACTTCCACCGGGGAGCTGTTTTTT | CASRSSGTSTGELFF | TRBV7-9 | NA | TRBJ2-2 | NA
TGTGCCAGCAGTTTATATTGGGGGGCTCAGCCCCAGCATTTT | CASSLYWGAQPQHF | TRBV6-5 | NA | TRBJ1-5 | NA
TGTGCCAGCAGCCTCAAATTAATGGGGCGGACTGAAGCTTTCTTT | CASSLKLMGRTEAFF | TRBV7-2 | NA | TRBJ1-1 | NA
TGTGCCAGCAGCTCGGGACCGTATAATTCACCCCTCCACTTT | CASSSGPYNSPLHF | TRBV6-4 | NA | TRBJ1-6 | NA
TGTGCCAGCAGCGAAACTAGCGGGGGGGCCTTAGATACGCAGTATTTT | CASSETSGGALDTQYF | TRBV9 | medium-sized | TRBJ2-3 | TRBD2
TGTGCCAGTAGTATAACCAGCGGGAGCTTATCGGGTTGGACCGGGGAGCTGTTTTTT | CASSITSGSLSGWTGELFF | TRBV19 | NA | TRBJ2-2 | TRBD2
TGTGCCAGTAGTTCAGGGACGAATCAGCCCCAGCATTTT | CASSSGTNQPQHF | TRBV19 | NA | TRBJ1-5 | NA
TGTGCCAGCAGTCCCACGGCAGGGGGTGCCGGGGAGCTGTTTTTT | CASSPTAGGAGELFF | TRBV28 | NA | TRBJ2-2 | TRBD1
TGTGCCAGCAGCCCTATAGCGGGGGCAGAGACCCAGTACTTC | CASSPIAGAETQYF | TRBV27 | NA | TRBJ2-5 | TRBD2
TGTGCCAGTCAACTTAGGACAGGTACTATAACTGAAGCTTTCTTT | CASQLRTGTITEAFF | TRBV19 | few | TRBJ1-1 | TRBD1
TGTGCCAGCAGACCCGAAGTCACAGATACGCAGTATTTT | CASRPEVTDTQYF | TRBV28 | NA | TRBJ2-3 | NA
TGTGCCAGCTCACCCAGACAGGGACCGAGCAGCACAGATACGCAGTATTTT | CASSPRQGPSSTDTQYF | TRBV18 | NA | TRBJ2-3 | TRBD1
TGTGCCTGGCAGAGGGGAGAGGGCTACACCTTC | CAWQRGEGYTF | TRBV30 | NA | TRBJ1-2 | NA
TGTGCCTGGGGGGACCTCACAGATACGCAGTATTTT | CAWGDLTDTQYF | TRBV30 | NA | TRBJ2-3 | NA
TGTGCCAGTGGAGGAGGGAGGGATTCACCCCTCCACTTT | CASGGGRDSPLHF | TRBV9 | NA | TRBJ1-6 | NA
TGTGCCAGCAGCCCAGACAGGGGTCCTGATGAGCAGTTCTTC | CASSPDRGPDEQFF | TRBV7-8 | NA | TRBJ2-1 | TRBD1
TGTGCCAGCCAACTCTCTTACTCCTACGAGCAGTACTTC | CASQLSYSYEQYF | TRBV27 | few | TRBJ2-7 | NA